This T cell receptor (beta chain) stems from a study of T cells after yellow fever vaccination. Study-level points and caveats: Contamination of FACS-sorted repertoires by abundant clonotypes from the bulk population could occur.

TCRdb passed the 5' RACE reads through MiXCR, listing each CDR3 protein once. The repertoire holds approximately 610,000 distinct CDR3 sequences, with approximately 16% as singletons. This clonotype was seen a few times. What it binds is not known. Germline V gives CDR1 DFQATT, CDR2 SNEGSKA (reference sequence). The CDR3 has 15 amino acids. The V segment lost 5 bases and the J segment 5 bases; nucleotides outside the gene matches: 14. This rearrangement joins TRBV20-1 to TRBJ2-7; 8 nucleotides line up with TRBD1. Sequenced here: PBMCs, sampled 4 to 6 days after the first yellow fever vaccination. This TCR came from a man between 18 and 35 years old who received the YFV17D yellow fever vaccine. The CDR3 here is CSAGTGGQGKNEQYF. The DNA of the CDR3 is TGCAGTGCTGGAACCGGCGGACAGGGAAAAAACGAGCAGTACTTC.